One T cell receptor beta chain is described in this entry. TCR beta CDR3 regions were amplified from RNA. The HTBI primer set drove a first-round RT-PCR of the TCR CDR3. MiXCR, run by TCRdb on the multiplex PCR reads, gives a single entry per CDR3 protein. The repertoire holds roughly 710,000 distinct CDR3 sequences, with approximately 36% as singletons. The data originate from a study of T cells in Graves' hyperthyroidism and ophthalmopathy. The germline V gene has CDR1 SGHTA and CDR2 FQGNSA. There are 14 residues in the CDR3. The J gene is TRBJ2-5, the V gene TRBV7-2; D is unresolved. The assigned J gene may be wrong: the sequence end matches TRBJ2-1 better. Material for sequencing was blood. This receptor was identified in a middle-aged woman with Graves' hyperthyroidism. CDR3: CASSLVNNDNEQFF. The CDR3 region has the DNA TGTGCCAGCAGCTTAGTGAACAACGACAATGAGCAGTTCTTC.